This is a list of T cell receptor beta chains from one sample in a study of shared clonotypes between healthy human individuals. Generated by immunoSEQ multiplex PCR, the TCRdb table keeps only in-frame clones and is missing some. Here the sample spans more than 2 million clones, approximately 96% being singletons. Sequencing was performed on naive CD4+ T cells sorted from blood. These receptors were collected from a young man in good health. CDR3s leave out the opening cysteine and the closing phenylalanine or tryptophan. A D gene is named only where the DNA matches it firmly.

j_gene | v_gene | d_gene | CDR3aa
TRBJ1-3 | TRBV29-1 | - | AAGDNEAGNTIY
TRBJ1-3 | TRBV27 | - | ASSLSSGGRNTIY
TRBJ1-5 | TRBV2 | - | ASSVLGGYQPQH
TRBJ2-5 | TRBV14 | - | ASSHPGKSETQY
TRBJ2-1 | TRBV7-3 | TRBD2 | ASAGDLNEQF
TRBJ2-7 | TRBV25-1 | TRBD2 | ASSGTGTSAVEQY
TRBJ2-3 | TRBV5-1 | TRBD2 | ASSRGTSGGIPTDTQY
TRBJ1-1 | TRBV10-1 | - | ASSPQGTKLNTEAF
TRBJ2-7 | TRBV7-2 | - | ASSSQAGNEQY
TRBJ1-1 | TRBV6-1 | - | ASKLGPSGNTEAF
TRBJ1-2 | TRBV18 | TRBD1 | ASSLDRGQSGGFFYGYT
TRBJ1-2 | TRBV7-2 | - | ASSLVRDQGYT
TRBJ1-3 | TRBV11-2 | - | ASSLVIGTSGNTIY
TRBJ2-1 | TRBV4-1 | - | ASSQRDFSNEQF
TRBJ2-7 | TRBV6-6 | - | ASSPRQDRNEQY
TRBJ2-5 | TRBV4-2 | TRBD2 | ASSQDGSGRATETQY
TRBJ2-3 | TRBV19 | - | ASSTLRTGRGTDTQY
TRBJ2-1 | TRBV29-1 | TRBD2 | SVGAGRSSYNEQF
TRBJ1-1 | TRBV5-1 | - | ASSEGTQNTEAF
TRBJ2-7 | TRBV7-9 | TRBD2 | ASSLGGAGRRSSEQY
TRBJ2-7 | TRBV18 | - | ASSPVGGAAGEQY
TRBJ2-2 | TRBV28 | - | ASSFRGGINTGELF
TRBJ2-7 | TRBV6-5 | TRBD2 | ASSGLAGGSYEQY
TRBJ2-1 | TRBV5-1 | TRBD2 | ASGRRTSGGSISPNEQF
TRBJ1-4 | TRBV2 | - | ASSERGGLANEKLF
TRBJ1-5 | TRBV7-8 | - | VAPTLNQPQH
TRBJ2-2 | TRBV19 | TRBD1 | ASSLLGQGFTGELF
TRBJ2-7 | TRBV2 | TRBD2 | ASSASSGGTYEQY
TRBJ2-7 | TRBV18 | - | ASSLRGAEQY
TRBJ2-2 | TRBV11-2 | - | ASSLGRIGGELF
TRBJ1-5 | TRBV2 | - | ASSVQTSNQPQH
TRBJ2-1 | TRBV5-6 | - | ASSLTNEQF
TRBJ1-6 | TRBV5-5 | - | ASSRWESSPLH
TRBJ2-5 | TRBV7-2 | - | ASSLTDRQETQY
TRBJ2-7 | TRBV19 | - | ASSIGSTYEQY
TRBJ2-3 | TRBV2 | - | ASRPLGGAWPTDTQY
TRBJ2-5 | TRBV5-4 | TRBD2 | ASTLGGSGGRKETQY
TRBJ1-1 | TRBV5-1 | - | ASSSDSSEAF
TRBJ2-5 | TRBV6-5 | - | ASSYSIQNKETQY
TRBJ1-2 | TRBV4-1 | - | ASSQDMTAPGYT
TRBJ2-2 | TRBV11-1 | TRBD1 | ASSLEQGASTGELF
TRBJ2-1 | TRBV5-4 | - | ASSLGGSGSYNEQF
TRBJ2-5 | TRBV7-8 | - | ASSMTGTRETQY
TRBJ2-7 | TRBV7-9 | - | ASHRGGAYEQY
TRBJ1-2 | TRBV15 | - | ATSRGETGGYGYT
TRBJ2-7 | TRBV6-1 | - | ASSEQGYYEQY
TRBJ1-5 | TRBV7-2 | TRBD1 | ASRDRAGNQPQH
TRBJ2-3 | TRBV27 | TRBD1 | ASRGQGLLPDTQY
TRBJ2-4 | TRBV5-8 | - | ASPKGLAKNIQY
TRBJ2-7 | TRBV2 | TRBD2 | ASSFGLAGDYEQY
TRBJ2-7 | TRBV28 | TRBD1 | ASSFGTATGQY
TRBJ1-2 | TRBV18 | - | ASSPRGAADGYT
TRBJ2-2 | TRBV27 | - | ASSLRTGELF
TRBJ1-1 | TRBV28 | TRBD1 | ASRKAGGEAF
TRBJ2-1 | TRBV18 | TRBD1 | ASSPGQGPYNEQF
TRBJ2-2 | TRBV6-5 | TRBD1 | ASSYIGQGAGGELF